This is a list of T cell receptor beta chains from one sample in a study of blood T cells in healthy people across ages. TCRdb passed the 5' RACE reads through MiXCR, listing each CDR3 protein once. Of approximately 800,000 distinct CDR3 sequences in the sample, 55% to 70% are singletons; the top ten hold about 20%. Source material: blood. The receptors here all came from a man aged 25-45 years in good health. Each CDR3 is given with its conserved first and last residue. The D gene is left open where the match is weak. Where a row states a size, it is once, few, many or the class of an expanded clone; other rows omit it.

D	V	size	J	DNA	CDR3
NA	TRBV30	once	TRBJ2-2	TGTGCCTGGGCTACTACGAACACCGGGGAGCTGTTTTTT	CAWATTNTGELFF
TRBD1	TRBV7-8	few	TRBJ2-7	TGTGCCAGCAGCTCCACGACAGGGAGCCGCGAGCAGTACTTC	CASSSTTGSREQYF
NA	TRBV7-6	few	TRBJ1-4	TGTGCCAGCAGCTTACAGAGGACTAATGAAAAACTGTTTTTT	CASSLQRTNEKLFF
TRBD2	TRBV4-2	NA	TRBJ2-5	TGTGCCAGCAGCCAGCTCCTAGCGGGAAAATTCCAAGAGACCCAGTACTTC	CASSQLLAGKFQETQYF
TRBD2	TRBV6-1	NA	TRBJ2-7	TGTGCCAGCAGGCCCAGCGGGGAGACCTACGAGCAGTACTTC	CASRPSGETYEQYF
NA	TRBV29-1	NA	TRBJ2-3	TGCAGCGTCACCGCAGGTGGATCGACAGATACGCAGTATTTT	CSVTAGGSTDTQYF
NA	TRBV29-1	NA	TRBJ2-1	TGCAGCGTTGGTAGGGGGGGGAATGAGCAGTTCTTC	CSVGRGGNEQFF
NA	TRBV10-3	few	TRBJ2-7	TGTGCCATCAGTCCAGGCTGGGCCTACGAGCAGTACTTC	CAISPGWAYEQYF
NA	TRBV10-3	NA	TRBJ1-2	TGTGCCATCAGTGAGGGGACGCGGGGACGGGGCGCTAACTATGGCTACACCTTC	CAISEGTRGRGANYGYTF
NA	TRBV7-9	NA	TRBJ2-3	TGTGCCAGCAGCGACGGGTTTCTCCAAGCCACAGATACGCAGTATTTT	CASSDGFLQATDTQYF
NA	TRBV5-1	NA	TRBJ2-7	TGCGCCAGCACCAAGGACCCAAACTCCTACGAGCAGTACTTC	CASTKDPNSYEQYF
NA	TRBV2	NA	TRBJ2-7	TGTGCCGGCACTGCCGAGTGGCAGGCCTACGAGCAGTACTTC	CAGTAEWQAYEQYF
TRBD1	TRBV27	NA	TRBJ2-6	TGTGCCAGCAGTTTATATAACAGGGGACCCTCTGGGGCCAACGTCCTGACTTTC	CASSLYNRGPSGANVLTF
NA	TRBV29-1	NA	TRBJ2-1	TGCAGCGTTCACAACTACAATGAGCAGTTCTTC	CSVHNYNEQFF
NA	TRBV27	NA	TRBJ2-7	TGTGCCAGCAACCTACCCCGGGACAACCTCTACGAGCAGTACTTC	CASNLPRDNLYEQYF
TRBD1	TRBV6-1	NA	TRBJ2-7	TGTGCCAGCAGTGAAGAAAGGGACAGCTACGAGCAGTACTTC	CASSEERDSYEQYF
NA	TRBV20-1	NA	TRBJ2-3	TGCAGTGCTAATGATGGACTTTCTAGCACAGATACGCAGTATTTT	CSANDGLSSTDTQYF
TRBD2	TRBV7-9	once	TRBJ2-1	TGTGCCAGCAGCCCCTGGACTAGCGGGCGGAATGAGCAGTTCTTC	CASSPWTSGRNEQFF
NA	TRBV4-3	NA	TRBJ2-1	TGCGCCAGCAGCCAAGATGGTAAGGGAGATGAGCAGTTCTTC	CASSQDGKGDEQFF
NA	TRBV15	NA	TRBJ2-5	TGTGCCACCAGCAGGAGCCCAAGGACGGCTCAAGAGACCCAGTACTTC	CATSRSPRTAQETQYF
NA	TRBV27	NA	TRBJ1-2	TGTGCCAGCTCCGCCCATCTCAACTATGGCTACACCTTC	CASSAHLNYGYTF
TRBD2	TRBV4-2	few	TRBJ2-1	TGTGCCAGCAGCCCCACTAGCGGGGGGCCCAATGAGCAGTTCTTC	CASSPTSGGPNEQFF
NA	TRBV7-6	NA	TRBJ2-7	TGTGCCAGCAGCCGTCCAGGGTCGCCCTACGAGCAGTACTTC	CASSRPGSPYEQYF
NA	TRBV20-1	NA	TRBJ2-5	TGCAGTGCCAGCAGGGACTTCTGGGGGGAGACCCAGTACTTC	CSASRDFWGETQYF
TRBD2	TRBV10-3	NA	TRBJ2-1	TGTGCCATCAGTAACGTAGGTACTAGCGGGCTAGATTGGTACAATGAGCAGTTCTTC	CAISNVGTSGLDWYNEQFF
TRBD1	TRBV27	NA	TRBJ2-7	TGTGCCAGCAGTCCACTTGCGGGACAGGGCTCCTACGAGCAGTACTTC	CASSPLAGQGSYEQYF
NA	TRBV29-1	NA	TRBJ2-5	TGCAGCGTTGAAGAATGGGACACCGAGCGGTACTTC	CSVEEWDTERYF
NA	TRBV6-5	NA	TRBJ2-3	TGTGCCAGCTCCCAGCCAGGGGCAGTTAAAGATACGCAGTATTTT	CASSQPGAVKDTQYF
TRBD1	TRBV29-1	NA	TRBJ2-7	TGCAGCGTTGGGGGACAGGGTTTCCACGAGCAGTACTTC	CSVGGQGFHEQYF
NA	TRBV15	few	TRBJ2-1	TGTGCCACCAGCAGCCGGCAGGGCAATGAGCAGTTCTTC	CATSSRQGNEQFF
NA	TRBV3-1	NA	TRBJ1-2	TGTGCCAGCAGCCAAGGGTTGGGCTATGGCTACACCTTC	CASSQGLGYGYTF
NA	TRBV9	NA	TRBJ1-2	TGTGCCAGCAGCCCCCGGGCACAACCAGAAGGCTACACCTTC	CASSPRAQPEGYTF
TRBD2	TRBV6-5	NA	TRBJ2-2	TGTGCCAGCAGACCAATAGCGGGGGCCAACACCGGGGAGCTGTTTTTT	CASRPIAGANTGELFF
NA	TRBV4-3	NA	TRBJ1-3	TGCGCCAGCAGCCAAAGCAGGGCCACCTCTGGAAACACCATATATTTT	CASSQSRATSGNTIYF
TRBD1	TRBV29-1	NA	TRBJ2-5	TGCAGCGTGGTACGCGGGACAGGGGGGGAGACCCAGTACTTC	CSVVRGTGGETQYF
TRBD2	TRBV5-5	NA	TRBJ2-1	TGTGCCAGCAGCTTGGTTTCTAGCGGGGCCCTAGGCAATGAGCAGTTCTTC	CASSLVSSGALGNEQFF
NA	TRBV20-1	few	TRBJ2-1	TGCAGTGCTAGTGGCCTCCTAGATGAGCAGTTCTTC	CSASGLLDEQFF
NA	TRBV7-9	many	TRBJ2-5	TGTGCCAGCAGCCGGGACTCGAAAGAGACCCAGTACTTC	CASSRDSKETQYF
TRBD1	TRBV2	NA	TRBJ1-5	TGTGCCAGCAGTGGGGGACAGGGTCAGCCCCAGCATTTT	CASSGGQGQPQHF
NA	TRBV6-6	NA	TRBJ2-3	TGTGCCAGCAGTTACTGGGATAAGGGCGGGACGCAGTATTTT	CASSYWDKGGTQYF
NA	TRBV12-3/TRBV12-4	NA	TRBJ1-2	TGTGCCAGCAGACCAGACGGGACCGACTATGGCTACACCTTC	CASRPDGTDYGYTF
NA	TRBV13	NA	TRBJ2-7	TGTGCCAGCAGCTTAAAGTGGGAGTTGCACGAGCAGTACTTC	CASSLKWELHEQYF
NA	TRBV11-3	NA	TRBJ2-1	TGTGCCAGCAGCTTTGGGGGTTTCAATGAGCAGTTCTTC	CASSFGGFNEQFF
TRBD1	TRBV6-5	few	TRBJ1-6	TGTGCCAGCAGTTACGACAGGGCCAATTCACCCCTCCACTTT	CASSYDRANSPLHF
NA	TRBV5-1	NA	TRBJ2-1	TGCGCCAGCGGCGAGGTTGGCGAGCAGTTCTTC	CASGEVGEQFF
TRBD1	TRBV20-1	NA	TRBJ2-5	TGCAGTGCTAGACAGGGGGCGGGGGAGACCCAGTACTTC	CSARQGAGETQYF
NA	TRBV4-1	NA	TRBJ2-7	TGCGCCAGCAGCCAGGAGATACAGGGCTGGGCGCAGTACTTC	CASSQEIQGWAQYF
NA	TRBV27	few	TRBJ1-2	TGTGCCAGCAGTTTCCTGGACCGACGAAACTATGGCTACACCTTC	CASSFLDRRNYGYTF
NA	TRBV12-3/TRBV12-4	few	TRBJ2-5	TGTGCCAGCAGCCTGGTGACGGCGGAGACCCAGTACTTC	CASSLVTAETQYF